The rows below give T cell receptor beta chains drawn from one sample of a study of Ad26.COV2.S vaccination and SARS-CoV-2 variants. The data were produced by immunoSEQ multiplex PCR, yet TCRdb's version contains in-frame clones alone and is incomplete. The sample includes fewer than 900,000 clones, 80% to 90% of them seen just once. The starting material was peripheral blood, obtained in a trial of Ad26.COV2.S vaccine versus placebo. The receptors were gathered from a person aged 18-65 years who received the Ad26.COV2.S COVID-19 vaccine or a placebo. Each CDR3 is given with its conserved first and last residue. D genes are given only for firm matches.

v_call	d_call	j_call	cdr3_aa
TRBV29-1	NA	TRBJ2-3	CSVEGGRESTDTQYF
TRBV25-1	TRBD1	TRBJ1-5	CASSDQGQVGKPQHF
TRBV18	NA	TRBJ1-5	CASSAASGAQPQHF
TRBV27	NA	TRBJ2-1	CASSRGDSYNEQFF
TRBV21-1	NA	TRBJ2-3	CASSKSQRGGRGTDTQYF
TRBV18	NA	TRBJ1-4	CASSPRVMTNEKLFF
TRBV7-3	NA	TRBJ2-3	CASNQSPPVRAGSEGTQYF
TRBV6-5	NA	TRBJ2-3	CASSYSGSVRTDTQYF
TRBV10-1	NA	TRBJ1-1	CASSESTLVGARETEAFF
TRBV5-1	NA	TRBJ1-1	CASSLVDNTEAFF
TRBV5-1	NA	TRBJ2-2	CASSLDVPNTGELFF
TRBV5-1	TRBD1	TRBJ1-1	CASSKEDRGRGTEAFF
TRBV24-1	TRBD2	TRBJ2-1	CATSDETSGAYNEQFF
TRBV24-1	TRBD1	TRBJ1-1	CATSDHWDRAVNTEAFF
TRBV28	TRBD2	TRBJ2-3	CASSFSGLAGSDTQYF
TRBV6-5	TRBD1	TRBJ1-6	CASKTGSSPLHF
TRBV19	TRBD2	TRBJ2-7	CASSIGTSGYEQYF
TRBV7-9	TRBD1	TRBJ2-5	CASSLVRDRGETQYF
TRBV4-1	NA	TRBJ2-7	CASSQDFHEQYF
TRBV7-3	TRBD2	TRBJ2-1	CASSSSGGYNEQFF
TRBV6-5	NA	TRBJ2-7	CASSYEGDGSYEQYF
TRBV13	NA	TRBJ2-7	CASSPGQHSYEQYF
TRBV11-3	TRBD2	TRBJ2-3	CASSSRTSGPDTQYF
TRBV27	TRBD2	TRBJ2-3	CASSLSGGGATDTQYF
TRBV15	TRBD1	TRBJ1-5	CATSRDPGGRVQPQHF
TRBV2	NA	TRBJ1-6	CASRIEAGQGSSPLHF
TRBV3-1/TRBV3-2	NA	TRBJ2-1	CASSPPSYNEQFF
TRBV19	NA	TRBJ1-5	CASSMTSNNQPQHF
TRBV7-2	TRBD2	TRBJ2-1	CASSRPASGTDEQFF
TRBV9	NA	TRBJ1-1	CASSVVSRATEAFF
TRBV6-2/TRBV6-3	NA	TRBJ2-7	CASSPLSYEQYF
TRBV9	NA	TRBJ2-7	CASSLTDGRPSYEQYF
TRBV7-2	NA	TRBJ1-2	CASSLGGTPPAGYTF
TRBV27	TRBD1	TRBJ2-7	CASRGTGGYEQYF
TRBV5-1	TRBD2	TRBJ2-3	CASSLGLAGGPSRDTQYF
TRBV27	NA	TRBJ1-5	CASSLQGMGNQPQHF
TRBV2	TRBD1	TRBJ1-1	CASTPDRDKTFF
TRBV7-2	TRBD1	TRBJ1-2	CASSSGQTYGYTF
TRBV7-2	TRBD1	TRBJ1-4	CASSFSPGTGGFKKLFF
TRBV13	NA	TRBJ2-7	CASSLDLANEQYF
TRBV7-2	NA	TRBJ2-5	CASSRDRQETQYF
TRBV3-1/TRBV3-2	NA	TRBJ2-1	CASSQVRASVNEQFF
TRBV7-8	TRBD1	TRBJ2-7	CASSLPSGTVGEQYF
TRBV15	TRBD1	TRBJ2-2	CATLDRGNTGELFF
TRBV6-4	NA	TRBJ1-1	CASSDERGTEAFF
TRBV7-6	NA	TRBJ2-3	CASSLGLAPRRDTQYF
TRBV24-1	TRBD2	TRBJ2-2	CATSDGTSAGELFF
TRBV5-1	NA	TRBJ2-3	CASSLRQTSTDTQYF
TRBV20-1	NA	TRBJ2-1	CSASGSNEQFF
TRBV5-1	TRBD1	TRBJ1-6	CASSTSGTGRSPLHF